This T cell receptor beta chain was identified in a study of identifying expanded T cells in peripheral blood. General study findings and limits: Over approximately two and four weeks, about 15 and 19 clones changed, versus approximately 1.1 between replicates.

Libraries were prepared by immunoSEQ multiplex PCR; TCRdb keeps only in-frame clonotypes and omits some of them. The sample holds 120,000 or so clones; around four fifths are singletons and the top ten take 2.5% to 3.5%. Germline V gene data show CDR1 as SQVTM and CDR2 as ANQGSEA. This CDR3 has 17 residues. The V and J ends lost 3 bases and 7 bases, in that order; junction bases with no gene match: 18. This clone has a handful of counts. What it recognizes is unknown. The specimen sequenced was blood. This receptor was taken from a person aged 18 to 75 in good health. The chain has TRBV29-1 and TRBJ2-3, with 8 bases aligning to TRBD2. The CDR3 DNA reads TGCAGCGTTGACGGGGACCCTTCGAGCGGGGGTTTGAATACGCAGTATTTT. Translated, it gives CSVDGDPSSGGLNTQYF.